The source of this T cell receptor beta chain is a study of monozygotic twins with inflammatory bowel disease (dated by TCRdb to between 2018 and 2021). The study in broad terms: The complete study included 28 monozygotic twin pairs: 19 IBD-discordant Danish pairs and nine German pairs, of which four were IBD-concordant and five were IBD-discordant. The search for disease-associated traits relied mainly on comparing, within discordant pairs, IBD patients with their genetically identical healthy co-twins. Each individual had, on average, about 151 000 unique TCRalpha sequences and 181 000 unique TCRbeta sequences available for analysis. Summary of the overall study and its limitations: Because patients were on differing immunosuppressive treatments, the repertoires may have picked up extra background noise and inter-individual variability. Fewer clonotypes were shared with other individuals by IBD patients than by healthy twins, most markedly in patients showing signs of disease activity. Repertoire similarity did not differ between concordant and discordant twins, which could be due to limited statistical power. TCRbeta repertoire diversity, by inverse Simpson index, was decreased in IBD patients compared with their healthy co-twins. Different T cell subtypes could not be distinguished in the analysis. The results gave no support for a single strong signal or clonotype linked to IBD.

Worth noting for this clonotype: It lacks a known antigen.

From each donor, an approximately 2.6 ml peripheral blood sample was collected into PAXgene tubes and kept at -80 degrees C. Without T cell sorting, total RNA was isolated from whole blood using the PAXgene blood miRNA kit on an automated QIAcube. Peripheral blood from monozygotic twin pairs who were concordant or discordant for inflammatory bowel disease underwent deep TCRalpha and TCRbeta repertoire profiling using unique molecular barcoding. Smoking habits were recorded for all twin pairs, with individuals classified as current, former or never smokers. Library preparation used 5' RACE. Preparation of each TCR library used around 3.5 ug of total RNA. For each sample, cDNA was synthesized in eight separate reactions using SMARTScribe reverse transcriptase. During cDNA synthesis, template switching was used to introduce unique molecular identifiers that contained a 6-nucleotide sample barcode. TCRalpha and TCRbeta cDNA was amplified by two nested PCRs of around 16 and 10 cycles, with bead purification after each PCR. Before amplification, the cDNA was treated with uracil DNA-glycosylase and purified using the QIAquick PCR purification kit. The second PCR added Illumina TruSeq-compatible adapters along with sample-specific barcodes. TapeStation and Qubit were used to check library quality and concentration, and 4 to 6.5 ng of each library went into the pool. The pooled libraries were sequenced with 2 x 100 bp reads and custom sequencing primers on an Illumina HiSeq2500 single-index Rapid Run. Under the source paper's analysis protocol: MiGEC version 1.2.6 was used for UMI-based consensus assembly, which corrected PCR and sequencing errors. V(D)J alignment, clonotype assembly and CDR3 extraction were performed with MiXCR version 2.1.1. Gene usage, clonotype sharing and MAIT/NKT TCR abundance were normalised by analysing the top 1000, 10 000 and 20 000 clonotypes per sample. After downsampling to 27 000 UMIs, diversity was calculated as the inverse Simpson index using the vegan R package. Paired Mann-Whitney U tests on discordant twin pairs were used, with Benjamini-Hochberg multiple-testing correction. TCRdb reprocessed the reads and lists each CDR3 protein sequence as a single entry, with no DNA. TCRdb, not the original authors, processed these V and J calls. The sample has roughly 300,000 distinct CDR3 sequences on record. More than 4.5% of the sample is held by the ten biggest clonotypes.

This clonotype was obtained from a human donor with ulcerative colitis or Crohn's disease, or a healthy co-twin of an affected twin (not recorded which). Source material: blood.

Here the CDR3 is given as CASSLGAASDSYEQYF. Here the chain combines TRBV4-3 and TRBJ2-7; absent DNA, TCRdb's TRBD1 call cannot be checked. The CDR3 sequence holds 16 residues, the cysteine and phenylalanine included. DNA was not recorded. From a lookup of the germline V gene, CDR1 and CDR2 are LGHNA and YSLEER.